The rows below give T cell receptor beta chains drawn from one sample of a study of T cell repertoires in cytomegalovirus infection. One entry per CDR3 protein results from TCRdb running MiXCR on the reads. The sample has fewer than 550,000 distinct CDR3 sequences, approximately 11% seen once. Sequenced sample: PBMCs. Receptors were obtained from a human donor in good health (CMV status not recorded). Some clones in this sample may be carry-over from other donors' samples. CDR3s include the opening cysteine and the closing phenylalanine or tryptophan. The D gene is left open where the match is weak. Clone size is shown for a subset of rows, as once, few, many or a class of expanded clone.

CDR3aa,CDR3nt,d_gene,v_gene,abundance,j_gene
CASSSIPNQPQHF,TGTGCCAGCAGTAGCATCCCCAATCAGCCCCAGCATTTT,.,TRBV2,many,TRBJ1-5
CASLTDRGTQYF,TGTGCCAGCCTCACCGACAGGGGTACGCAGTATTTT,TRBD1,TRBV6-1,many,TRBJ2-3
CASSRGQTSLFNEQFF,TGTGCCAGCAGTCGCGGCCAGACTAGCCTTTTTAATGAGCAGTTCTTC,TRBD2,TRBV11-3,many,TRBJ2-1
CASSLDRRGRGENIQYF,TGTGCCAGCAGTTTAGATAGGAGAGGGCGGGGAGAAAACATTCAGTACTTC,.,TRBV12-3/TRBV12-4,many,TRBJ2-4
CSVHRDSLDNEQFF,TGCAGCGTTCACCGGGACTCGCTTGACAATGAGCAGTTCTTC,.,TRBV29-1,many,TRBJ2-1
CASSPTSGGTDTQYF,TGTGCCAGCTCACCGACTAGCGGAGGCACAGATACGCAGTATTTT,TRBD2,TRBV18,many,TRBJ2-3
CASTTGTGIYEQYF,TGTGCCAGCACCACCGGGACAGGGATCTACGAGCAGTACTTC,TRBD1,TRBV7-8,many,TRBJ2-7
CASSSRLGREFLRTAYGYTF,TGTGCCAGCAGCTCCCGTCTTGGTCGCGAATTTCTCCGGACAGCTTATGGCTACACCTTC,.,TRBV5-6,.,TRBJ1-2
CASSLGLAGSYSYNEQFF,TGTGCCAGCAGCCTCGGGCTAGCGGGGTCCTACTCCTACAATGAGCAGTTCTTC,TRBD2,TRBV7-8,many,TRBJ2-1
CASSQIERTYEQYF,TGTGCCAGCAGCCAAATTGAGCGGACCTACGAGCAGTACTTC,.,TRBV5-4,many,TRBJ2-7
CASSQARGEQFF,TGTGCCAGCAGCCAAGCGAGGGGTGAGCAGTTCTTC,.,TRBV4-2,few,TRBJ2-1
CASSDRTSGRANEQFF,TGTGCCAGCAGTGATCGTACTAGCGGGAGGGCCAATGAGCAGTTCTTC,TRBD2,TRBV2,many,TRBJ2-1
CASSPELAGVGLTGELFF,TGTGCCAGCAGTCCAGAACTAGCGGGAGTCGGTCTCACCGGGGAGCTGTTTTTT,TRBD2,TRBV27,many,TRBJ2-2
CSAVLPGGYEQYF,TGCAGTGCTGTACTCCCCGGAGGCTACGAGCAGTACTTC,.,TRBV20-1,many,TRBJ2-7
CASSLVWTGDSPLHF,TGTGCCAGCAGCTTAGTGTGGACAGGGGATTCACCCCTCCACTTT,TRBD1,TRBV7-2,many,TRBJ1-6
CASIRTVGTEAFF,TGTGCCAGCATCAGGACAGTCGGAACTGAAGCTTTCTTT,.,TRBV6-6,many,TRBJ1-1
CASSFPRSAEAFF,TGTGCCAGCAGCTTTCCCCGAAGCGCTGAAGCTTTCTTT,.,TRBV5-5,many,TRBJ1-1
CASSVGGSGNIQYF,TGTGCCAGCAGCGTAGGAGGGTCAGGGAACATTCAGTACTTC,.,TRBV9,few,TRBJ2-4
CASSIAWGTGELFF,TGTGCCAGTAGTATAGCATGGGGCACCGGGGAGCTGTTTTTT,.,TRBV19,many,TRBJ2-2
CASSEALGVPYNEQFF,TGTGCCAGCAGTGAAGCGCTCGGGGTTCCCTACAATGAGCAGTTCTTC,.,TRBV6-1,many,TRBJ2-1
CASTNLGGRGDEQFF,TGTGCCAGCACCAACCTCGGGGGGCGTGGGGATGAGCAGTTCTTC,.,TRBV2,.,TRBJ2-1
CASSLRQGTGELFF,TGTGCCAGCAGCCTCCGACAGGGGACCGGCGAGCTGTTTTTT,TRBD1,TRBV7-3,.,TRBJ2-2